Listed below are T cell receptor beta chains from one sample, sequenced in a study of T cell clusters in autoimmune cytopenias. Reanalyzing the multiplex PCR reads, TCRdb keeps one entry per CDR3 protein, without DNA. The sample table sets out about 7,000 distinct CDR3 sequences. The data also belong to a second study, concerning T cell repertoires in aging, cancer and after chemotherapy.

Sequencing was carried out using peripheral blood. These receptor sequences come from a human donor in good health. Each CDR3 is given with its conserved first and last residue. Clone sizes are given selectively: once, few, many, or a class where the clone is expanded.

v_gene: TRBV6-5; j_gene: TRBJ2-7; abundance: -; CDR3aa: CASSPARFSLPYEQYF
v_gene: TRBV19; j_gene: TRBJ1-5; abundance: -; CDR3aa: CASKRDSNQPQHF
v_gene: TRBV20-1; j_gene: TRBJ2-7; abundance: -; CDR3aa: CSARETNRGSYEQYF
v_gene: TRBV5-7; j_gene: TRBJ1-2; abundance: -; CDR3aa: CASSLRDRVNYGYTF
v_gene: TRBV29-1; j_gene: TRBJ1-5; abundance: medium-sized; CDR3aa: CSVGQGWDQPQHF
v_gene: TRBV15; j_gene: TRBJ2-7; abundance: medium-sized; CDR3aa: CATSRGYEQYF
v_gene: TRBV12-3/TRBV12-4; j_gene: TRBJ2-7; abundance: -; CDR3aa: CASGGGVVAYEQYF
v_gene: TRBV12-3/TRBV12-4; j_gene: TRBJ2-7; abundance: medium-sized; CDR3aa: CASSRGQGSYEQYF
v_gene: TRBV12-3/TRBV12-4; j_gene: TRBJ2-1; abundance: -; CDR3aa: CASSFVTGIYNEQFF
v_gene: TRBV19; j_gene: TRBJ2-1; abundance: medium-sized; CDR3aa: CASSIRRNDNEQFF
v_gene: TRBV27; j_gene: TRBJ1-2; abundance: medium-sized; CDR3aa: CASRPGQPNYGYTF
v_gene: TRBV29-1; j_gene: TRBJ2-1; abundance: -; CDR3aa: CSVRSGGYNEQFF
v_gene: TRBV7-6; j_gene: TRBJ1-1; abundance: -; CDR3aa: CASSSRGDTEAFF
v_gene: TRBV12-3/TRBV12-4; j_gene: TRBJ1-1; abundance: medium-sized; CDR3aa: CASRPTGSEAFF
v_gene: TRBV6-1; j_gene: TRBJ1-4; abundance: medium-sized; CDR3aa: CASSDRQGNEKLFF